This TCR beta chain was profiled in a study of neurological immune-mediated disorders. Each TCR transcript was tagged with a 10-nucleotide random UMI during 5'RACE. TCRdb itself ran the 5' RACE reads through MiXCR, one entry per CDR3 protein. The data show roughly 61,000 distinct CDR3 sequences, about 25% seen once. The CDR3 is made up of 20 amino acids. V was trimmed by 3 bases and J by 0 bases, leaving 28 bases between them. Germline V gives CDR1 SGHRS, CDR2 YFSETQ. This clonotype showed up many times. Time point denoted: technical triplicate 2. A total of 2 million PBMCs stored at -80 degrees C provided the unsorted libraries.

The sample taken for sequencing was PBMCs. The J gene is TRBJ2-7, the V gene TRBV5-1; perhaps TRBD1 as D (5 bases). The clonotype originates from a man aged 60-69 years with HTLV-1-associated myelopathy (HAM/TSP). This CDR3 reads CASSSAGIAGAAHSSYEQYF. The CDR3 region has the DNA TGCGCCAGCAGCTCAGCAGGGATAGCAGGAGCCGCCCACAGCTCCTACGAGCAGTACTTC.